These 10 T cell receptor beta chains share one sample of origin, sequenced in a study of T-cell memory formation after mild COVID-19. TCRdb independently ran MiXCR on the 5' RACE reads; one entry per CDR3 protein. The sample consists of 30,000 to 45,000 distinct CDR3 sequences, 11% of them appearing once. Sequenced material: PBMCs or a T cell subset sorted from them (not recorded which). These receptors originate from a young man who had mild COVID-19 (a few samples of this study predate the infection). Cell type and time point are not known.

This clonotype was detected ten times or more. The V and J genes are TRBV5-5 and TRBJ1-2; TRBD1 matches 9 bases. The trim removed 4 bases at V and 8 bases at J, leaving 6 bases unmatched. The CDR3 contains 13 residues. Germline-derived CDR1 and CDR2 are SGHKS and YYEKEE (reference sequence). Written as DNA, the CDR3 is TGTGCCAGCAGCACAACAGGGGGCGGAGGCTACACCTTC. It encodes CASSTTGGGGYTF.

This clonotype was found a few times. The chain joins TRBV10-2 to TRBJ1-1; a possible D gene is TRBD1 (5 bases). The CDR3 runs to 18 residues. V was trimmed by 5 bases and J by 0 bases, leaving 22 bases between them. The germline V gene has CDR1 WSHSY and CDR2 SAAADI. DNA of the CDR3: TGCGCCAGCAGTTCCCGGCCGGGAGAAAAGGGGATGAACACTGAAGCTTTCTTT. It specifies CASSSRPGEKGMNTEAFF.

This clonotype was seen ten or more times. The chain is built from TRBV7-2 and TRBJ2-1, with 8 bases fitting TRBD2. Germline CDR1 SGHTA, CDR2 FQGNSA. The CDR3 is made up of 16 amino acids. With 2 bases clipped from V and 6 bases from J, the junction kept 9 bases outside the gene matches. The CDR3 DNA reads TGTGCCAGCAGCTTACAGCCGGGGGGGATCGGCAATGAGCAGTTCTTC. Translating it yields CASSLQPGGIGNEQFF.

This clonotype was recorded at least ten times. This rearrangement joins TRBV6-5 to TRBJ2-5; D not certain. V was trimmed by 5 bases and J by 5 bases, leaving 21 bases between them. There are 16 residues in the CDR3. Germline values: CDR1 MNHEY, CDR2 SVGAGI. The CDR3 coding sequence is TGTGCCAGCAGTAAAAATATCCCGACTCCCGGGGAGACCCAGTACTTC. As protein: CASSKNIPTPGETQYF.

Ten or more counts support this clonotype. V gene TRBV9 combines with J gene TRBJ1-4; D may be TRBD1 (6 bases). The CDR3 contains 14 residues. Germline CDR1 and CDR2: SGDLS and YYNGEE. V lost 3 bases and J lost 7, with 13 bases in between. CDR3 DNA: TGTGCCAGCAGCGCCGGCAGGGGTGGTGAAAAACTGTTTTTT. The encoded protein is CASSAGRGGEKLFF.

There are many counts of this clonotype. The chain employs TRBV12-3 or TRBV12-4 and TRBJ2-1; maybe TRBD2 (6 bases). V lost 3 bases and J lost 5, with 20 bases in between. CDR3 length: 17 amino acids. CDR3 DNA: TGTGCCAGCAGTTTTTCGGCGGGGTCTTTTTTGGACAATGAGCAGTTCTTC. Residues: CASSFSAGSFLDNEQFF.

This clonotype showed up many times. The gene calls are TRBV4-2 and TRBJ2-3, with a possible D match to TRBD2 (5 bases). This CDR3 region has 21 residues. From germline, CDR1 is LGHNA and CDR2 YNFKEQ. Trimming took 2 bases from V and 2 from J, leaving 29 bases between them. CDR3 nucleotides: TGTGCCAGCAGCCAATTGGGGTGGGTAGCTGAGCGGAACAAGAACACAGATACGCAGTATTTT. It encodes CASSQLGWVAERNKNTDTQYF.

By share, this clonotype ranks as medium-sized. The V call is TRBV6-2 or TRBV6-3, the J call TRBJ2-2; D ambiguous. V lost 0 bases and J 4 bases, leaving 3 bases between the germline ends. Germline CDR1 reads MNHEY; CDR2 reads SVGEGT. The CDR3 has 13 amino acids. The CDR3 loop is CASSYSTTGELFF. CDR3 nucleotides: TGTGCCAGCAGTTACTCGACCACCGGGGAGCTGTTTTTT.

In its sample, this clonotype was seen many times. The chain carries TRBV6-5 and TRBJ2-5, with 8 bases fitting TRBD2. Germline V gene sequence: CDR1 MNHEY, CDR2 SVGAGI. V was clipped by 10 bases and J by 0 bases; unmatched bases: 4. The CDR3 has 13 residues. As DNA, the CDR3 is TGTGCCACCTTTAGCGGGAACCAAGAGACCCAGTACTTC. It translates to CATFSGNQETQYF.

This clonotype was recorded at least ten times. The CDR3 spells CASSQDSSDYNEQFF. CDR3 coding DNA: TGCGCCAGCAGCCAAGATAGCAGCGACTACAATGAGCAGTTCTTC. The chain couples TRBV4-1 to TRBJ2-1, with unresolved D. V shed 0 bases and J shed 3 bases, with 9 bases lying between them. This CDR3 comprises 15 residues. Per the germline V gene, CDR1 is MGHRA and CDR2 is YSYEKL.